This T cell receptor beta chain was recorded in a study of human T cells and chemical hapten exposure. Time point meaning: patch test 3, about 24 weeks after DPC sensitization. The treatment: therapeutic diphenylcyclopropenone sensitization with weekly scalp DPC. Looked up from germline, CDR1 is MDHEN and CDR2 is SYDVKM. The CDR3 consists of 12 residues. V shed 8 bases and J shed 0 bases, with 7 bases lying between them. One entry per CDR3 protein, called by TCRdb with MiXCR from the RACE reads. The table lists 80,000 to 100,000 distinct CDR3 sequences, roughly a quarter of them singletons. This receptor was taken from a man aged 40-55 years with alopecia areata. Some clones in this sample may be carry-over from other donors' samples. The starting material was whole blood, obtained in connection with sensitization to the hapten diphenylcyclopropenone (DPC). The chain couples TRBV28 to TRBJ2-5; D possibly corresponds to TRBD2 (5 bases). This chain's CDR3 is CASRGYQETQYF. In DNA, the CDR3 is TGTGCCAGCCGAGGGTACCAAGAGACCCAGTACTTC.